This T cell receptor beta chain stems from a study of T-cell reconstitution after alpha-beta-depleted transplantation in children. In this sample, this clonotype turned up many times. Using unique molecular identifiers, the investigators prepared the TCRbeta library. TCRdb passed the PCR reads through MiXCR, listing each CDR3 protein once. The sample lists roughly 150,000 distinct CDR3 sequences; around 10% were seen once. CDR3 length: 16 amino acids. Germline V gene lookup returns CDR1 SNHLY and CDR2 FYNNEI. V gave up 4 bases and J gave up 5 bases, with 17 bases separating them. This receptor was obtained from a boy aged 2 to 9 with acute myeloid leukemia, due to receive a stem cell transplant. The J gene is TRBJ2-2, the V gene TRBV2, with D maybe TRBD1 (6 bases). The specimen was PBMCs, collected before TCRalphabeta/CD19-depleted stem cell transplant. This CDR3 reads CASSAGGKSETGELFF. The CDR3 nucleotides are TGTGCCAGCAGTGCTGGGGGCAAGTCAGAAACCGGGGAGCTGTTTTTT.